This T cell receptor (beta chain) was identified during a study of T cells in Graves' hyperthyroidism and ophthalmopathy. After removal of 0 bases from V and 3 bases from J, the junction contained 3 bases not matched to a gene. This CDR3 region has 15 residues. Looked up from germline, CDR1 is SGHRS and CDR2 is YFSETQ. Study results and limitations: The model made its ophthalmopathy prediction, and onset followed a median approximately 6 months later.

Exclusion criteria comprised uncontrolled infection, other autoimmune disease, pregnancy or lactation. Source material for PBMCs was more than 7.5 ml fresh peripheral blood. Amplified TCR beta CDR3 regions derived from RNA transcripts. The HTBI primer set drove a first-round RT-PCR of the TCR CDR3. A single record per CDR3 protein comes from TCRdb applying MiXCR to the multiplex PCR reads. The sample contains about 410,000 distinct CDR3 sequences, around 15% of which appear only once. This clonotype has ten or more counts. Its antigen is undetermined. The sample taken for sequencing was blood. This rearrangement joins TRBV5-1 to TRBJ2-5, with TRBD1 matching over 9 bases. This receptor was obtained from a man aged 18 to 35 with Graves' ophthalmopathy. In DNA, the CDR3 is TGCGCCAGCAGCTTGGCCGGGACAGGGAAAGAGACCCAGTACTTC. Encoded protein: CASSLAGTGKETQYF.